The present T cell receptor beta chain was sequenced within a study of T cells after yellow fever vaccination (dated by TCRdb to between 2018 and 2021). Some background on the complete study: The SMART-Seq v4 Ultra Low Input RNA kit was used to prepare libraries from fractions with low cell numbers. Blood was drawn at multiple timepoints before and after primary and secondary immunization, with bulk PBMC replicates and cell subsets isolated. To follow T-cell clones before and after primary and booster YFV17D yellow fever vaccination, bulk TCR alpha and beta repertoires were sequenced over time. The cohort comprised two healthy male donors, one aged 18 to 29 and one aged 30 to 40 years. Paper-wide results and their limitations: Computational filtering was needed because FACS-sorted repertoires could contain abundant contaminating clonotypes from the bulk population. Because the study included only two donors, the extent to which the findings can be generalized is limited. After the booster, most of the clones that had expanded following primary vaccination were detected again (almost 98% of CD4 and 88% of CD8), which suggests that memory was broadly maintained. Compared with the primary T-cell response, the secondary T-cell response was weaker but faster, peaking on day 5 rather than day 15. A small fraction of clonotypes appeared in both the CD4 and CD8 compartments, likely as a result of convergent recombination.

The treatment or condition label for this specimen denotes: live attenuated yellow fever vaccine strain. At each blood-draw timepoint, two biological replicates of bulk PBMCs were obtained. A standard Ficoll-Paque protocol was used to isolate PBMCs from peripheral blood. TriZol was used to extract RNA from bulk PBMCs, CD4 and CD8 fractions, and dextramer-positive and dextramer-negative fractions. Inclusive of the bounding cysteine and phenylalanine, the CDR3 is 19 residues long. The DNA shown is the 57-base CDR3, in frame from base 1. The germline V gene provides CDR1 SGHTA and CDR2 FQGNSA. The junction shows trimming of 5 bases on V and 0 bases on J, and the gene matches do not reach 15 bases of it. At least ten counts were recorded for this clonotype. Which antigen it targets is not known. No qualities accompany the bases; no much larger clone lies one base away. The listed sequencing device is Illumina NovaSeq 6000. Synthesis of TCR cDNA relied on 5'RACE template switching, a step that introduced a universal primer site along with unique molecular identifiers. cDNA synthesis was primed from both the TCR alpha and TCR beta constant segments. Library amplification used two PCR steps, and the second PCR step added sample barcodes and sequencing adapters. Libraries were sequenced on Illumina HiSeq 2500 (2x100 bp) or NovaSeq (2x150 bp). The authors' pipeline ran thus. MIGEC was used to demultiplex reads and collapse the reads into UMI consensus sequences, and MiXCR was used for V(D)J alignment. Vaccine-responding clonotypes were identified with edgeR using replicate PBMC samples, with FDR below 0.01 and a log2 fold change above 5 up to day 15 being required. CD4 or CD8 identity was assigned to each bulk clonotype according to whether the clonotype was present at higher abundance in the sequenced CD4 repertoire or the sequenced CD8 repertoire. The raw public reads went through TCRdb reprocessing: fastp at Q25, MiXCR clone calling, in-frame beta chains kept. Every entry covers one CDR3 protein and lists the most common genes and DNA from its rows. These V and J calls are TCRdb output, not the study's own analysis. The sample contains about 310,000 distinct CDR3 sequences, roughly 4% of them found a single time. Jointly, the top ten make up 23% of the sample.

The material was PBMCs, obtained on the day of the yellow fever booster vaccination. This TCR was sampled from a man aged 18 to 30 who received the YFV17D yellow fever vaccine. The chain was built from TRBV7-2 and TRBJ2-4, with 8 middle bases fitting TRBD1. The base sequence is TGTGCCAGCAGCCCGCCGTTGAGACAGGGGCTTAGAGCCAAAAACATTCAGTACTTC. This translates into CASSPPLRQGLRAKNIQYF.